This TCR beta chain was recovered during a study of blood T cell repertoires in COVID-19. Study details: Spain, Italy and the United States supplied samples that represented acute and convalescent COVID-19. From T cells, B-cell-depleted T cells, or PBMCs came the material, which was cDNA or gDNA.

Germline V gives CDR1 SGHKS, CDR2 YYEKEE (reference sequence). CDR3 size: 16 residues. V was cut by 0 bases and J by 10 bases, with 17 bases left in between. Source study methods: Reference gene primer amplification gave nucleated cell count estimates. Sequencing was performed with immunoSEQ multiplex PCR; in TCRdb, only in-frame clones are kept and a portion is missing. V, J and clone size derive from that table, while D and trimming were established from the DNA sequence. This sample has 200,000 to 300,000 clones; about 80% occur once, and the top ten carry roughly 1.9%. V is TRBV5-5 and J is TRBJ1-6, with D perhaps matching TRBD1 (5 bases). The sequenced sample was peripheral blood. This TCR came from a man aged 25-45 years who had recovered from COVID-19. The CDR3 sequence: CASSLGQGDLLSPLHF. For the CDR3, the DNA is TGTGCCAGCAGCTTGGGCCAGGGCGATCTACTGTCACCCCTCCACTTT.